These 21 T cell receptor beta chains share one sample of origin, sequenced in a study of technical replicates of blood from a few donors. Using immunoSEQ multiplex PCR, the repertoire was profiled, and TCRdb retains in-frame clones only, with some absent. The sample consists of tens of thousands of clones, roughly 89% of them appearing once. Sample: T cells isolated from PBMCs. Every receptor here comes from a human donor in good health. Some clones in this sample may be carry-over from other donors' samples.

The chain couples TRBV7-8 to TRBJ2-3, with 8 positions matching TRBD1. Per germline, CDR1 SGHVS and CDR2 FQNEAQ. This CDR3 region has 15 residues. Trimming at V came to 5 bases and at J to 2 bases, leaving 6 bases not matched to a gene. DNA for the CDR3: TGTGCCAGCAGCCCCCGGACAGGGAACACAGATACGCAGTATTTT. This codes for CASSPRTGNTDTQYF.

CDR3 DNA sequence: TGCAGCGTTGACGGAGGGGAGCCGAACACCGGGGAGCTGTTTTTT. This codes for CSVDGGEPNTGELFF. The V and J genes are TRBV29-1 and TRBJ2-2; a weak D match, TRBD2 (6 bases). Trimming shortened V by 3 bases and J by 0 bases, and 11 bases separated the two germline ends. Per the germline V gene, CDR1 is SQVTM and CDR2 is ANQGSEA. The CDR3 sequence is 15 residues long.

The rearrangement links TRBV11-2 to TRBJ1-4; D not certain. The V gene's germline CDR1 is SGHAT and CDR2 FQNNGV. The CDR3 is 13 amino acids. V lost 1 base, J lost 6 bases, and 6 bases lay in between. The CDR3 protein is CASSLVPDEKLFF. DNA for the CDR3: TGTGCCAGCAGCTTAGTGCCGGATGAAAAACTGTTTTTT.

This chain joins TRBV4-1 and TRBJ2-5, with 9 bases matching TRBD1. TRBJ2-7 matches the DNA end more closely, so the J call is doubtful. The CDR3 contains 15 residues. Germline loops: CDR1 MGHRA, CDR2 YSYEKL. CDR3 loop: CASSLGGQGSYEQYF. The CDR3 DNA is TGCGCCAGCTCCTTAGGGGGACAGGGATCCTACGAGCAGTACTTC.

V usage is TRBV7-2 and J usage is TRBJ1-3; no clear D. Germline V lookup: CDR1 SGHTA, CDR2 FQGNSA. This CDR3 has 17 amino acids. V was pared by 1 base and J by 2 bases, with 15 bases between. The CDR3 reads CASSLVLGFNTGNTIYF. The CDR3 nucleotides read TGTGCCAGCAGCTTAGTGCTAGGATTCAACACTGGAAACACCATATATTTT.

This clone has just one count. This chain joins TRBV2 and TRBJ2-5, with 9 bases lining up with TRBD2. The V and J ends lost 6 bases and 4 bases, in that order; junction bases with no gene match: 3. The CDR3 is 13 residues long. Germline V gene lookup returns CDR1 SNHLY and CDR2 FYNNEI. The DNA of the CDR3 is TGTGCCAGCAGCGCGGGACTAGCAGAGACCCAGTACTTC. Its protein is CASSAGLAETQYF.

This CDR3 is CASSPGTGTTSYTF. CDR3 sequence (DNA): TGTGCCAGCAGTCCCGGGACAGGGACGACCAGCTACACCTTC. The chain has TRBV2 and TRBJ1-2; 9 bases are a match to TRBD1. The CDR3 runs 14 residues. V shed 5 bases and J 9 bases; nucleotides not matched to a gene: 10. Germline V lookup: CDR1 SNHLY, CDR2 FYNNEI.

This chain links TRBV7-8 with TRBJ2-2; 11 nucleotides agree with TRBD1. V shed 1 base and J 6 bases; nucleotides not matched to a gene: 7. Per germline, CDR1 SGHVS and CDR2 FQNEAQ. CDR3 length: 17 amino acids. The DNA of the CDR3 is TGTGCCAGCAGCTTAGGGGCCCCGGGACAGGGGGCCGGGGAGCTGTTTTTT. It specifies CASSLGAPGQGAGELFF.

The chain joins TRBV18 to TRBJ2-7; 7 bases are a match to TRBD1. Germline loops: CDR1 KGHSH, CDR2 LQKENI. V lost 4 bases to trimming and J lost 5 bases; unmatched junction nucleotides: 14. This CDR3 spans 16 amino acids. The CDR3 DNA is TGTGCCAGCTCACTTACAATTTCAACAGGGGTTAACGAGCAGTACTTC. Protein: CASSLTISTGVNEQYF.

This CDR3 reads CASSLLPPTNEKLFF. The CDR3 coding sequence is TGTGCCAGCAGCCTACTCCCCCCAACTAATGAAAAACTGTTTTTT. V is TRBV7-9 and J is TRBJ1-4; D is unresolved. CDR1 SEHNR and CDR2 FQNEAQ come from the germline V gene (reference sequence). This CDR3 is built from 15 residues. V dropped 5 bases and J dropped 0 bases, with 10 bases sitting between them.

The gene calls are TRBV6-1 and TRBJ2-5, with 10 bases identical to TRBD2. Trimming at V came to 6 bases and at J to 0 bases, leaving 4 bases not matched to a gene. The germline V gene encodes CDR1 MNHNS and CDR2 SASEGT. The CDR3 length is 15 residues. The CDR3 nucleotides are TGTGCCAGCAGCGCTCTAGCGGGGGACCAAGAGACCCAGTACTTC. It specifies CASSALAGDQETQYF.

This chain uses TRBV19 with TRBJ2-5, with 9 bases fitting TRBD1. The CDR3 totals 16 residues. The V and J ends lost 3 bases and 2 bases, in that order; junction bases with no gene match: 7. From germline, CDR1 is LNHDA and CDR2 SQIVND (reference sequence). CDR3 bases: TGTGCCAGTAGTATGGCCGGGACAGGGTCACAAGAGACCCAGTACTTC. It codes for CASSMAGTGSQETQYF.

This clone occurred once. The V and J genes are TRBV11-3 and TRBJ2-3; tentatively, D is TRBD2 (6 bases). V was cut by 5 bases and J by 1 base, with 22 bases left in between. Per the germline V gene, CDR1 is SGHNT and CDR2 is YENEEA. This CDR3 contains 18 residues. The CDR3 is CASSVGGFRPRRTDTQYF. The CDR3 DNA reads as TGTGCCAGCAGCGTGGGAGGTTTTCGTCCTCGACGCACAGATACGCAGTATTTT.

The rearrangement links TRBV30 to TRBJ2-2, with a possible D match to TRBD1 (8 bases). CDR1 is GTSNPN and CDR2 is SVGIG in the germline V gene (reference sequence). The CDR3 consists of 17 residues. Trimming removed 8 bases at V and 2 bases at J, with 24 bases between. The CDR3 spells CAGRTGRGSSNTGELFF. The CDR3 nucleotides read TGTGCCGGAAGGACAGGGAGGGGTTCGTCTAACACCGGGGAGCTGTTTTTT.

The gene calls are TRBV28 and TRBJ2-3; D possibly corresponds to TRBD1 (5 bases). The germline CDR1 and CDR2 sequences are MDHEN and SYDVKM. This CDR3 spans 15 amino acids. V gave up 5 bases and J gave up 5 bases, with 17 bases separating them. The CDR3 is CASSITTAWEDTQYF. In DNA, the CDR3 is TGTGCCAGCAGTATTACGACAGCCTGGGAAGATACGCAGTATTTT.

V is TRBV29-1 and J is TRBJ2-4; 12 nucleotides align to TRBD2. V was pared by 2 bases and J by 6 bases, with 5 bases of the junction left unmatched. The CDR3 contains 15 residues. Germline loops: CDR1 SQVTM, CDR2 ANQGSEA. CDR3 amino acids: CSVESEGLAGNIQYF. The CDR3 nucleotides read TGCAGCGTTGAATCGGAGGGACTAGCGGGAAACATTCAGTACTTC. The whole variable domain, remainder taken from reference TRBV29-1 and TRBJ2-4, is SAVISQKPSRDICQRGTSLTIQCQVDSQVTMMFWYRQQPGQSLTLIATANQGSEATYESGFVIDKFPISRPNLTFSTLTVSNMSPEDSSIYLCSVESEGLAGNIQYFGAGTRLSVL.

The rearrangement uses TRBV28 and TRBJ2-4; D possibly corresponds to TRBD1 (6 bases). In germline, CDR1 is MDHEN, CDR2 SYDVKM. This CDR3 is built from 17 residues. V was clipped by 7 bases and J by 0 bases, with 19 bases between them. The CDR3 protein is CASTPFWTVQAKNIQYF. CDR3 DNA sequence: TGTGCCAGCACCCCCTTTTGGACAGTCCAAGCCAAAAACATTCAGTACTTC.

The chain employs TRBV29-1 and TRBJ2-7; 8 bases align to TRBD1. This CDR3 is built from 12 residues. V trimming: 5 bases; J trimming: 3 bases; junction bases outside the gene matches: 3. Germline V gene data show CDR1 as SQVTM and CDR2 as ANQGSEA. CDR3 protein: CSVRTGSYEQYF. The CDR3 coding sequence is TGCAGCGTTCGGACAGGGAGCTACGAGCAGTACTTC.

This rearrangement joins TRBV11-2 to TRBJ2-5; TRBD1 might be the D (6 bases). The CDR3 runs to 15 residues. CDR1 is SGHAT, CDR2 FQNNGV, per germline. V shed 3 bases and J shed 5 bases, with 16 bases lying between them. The CDR3 protein is CASSFRQGIKETQYF. Here the CDR3 DNA reads TGTGCCAGCAGCTTCCGCCAGGGGATTAAGGAGACCCAGTACTTC.

This clone appeared a single time. The CDR3 sequence: CASTLDRGPRTPLHF. The CDR3 DNA reads TGTGCCAGCACCTTAGACAGGGGGCCGAGGACACCCCTCCACTTT. The chain joins TRBV6-1 to TRBJ1-6, with 10 nucleotides matching TRBD1. J lost 11 bases, V lost 7 bases, and 11 bases had no gene match. The CDR3 extends over 15 amino acids. Germline V gene lookup returns CDR1 MNHNS and CDR2 SASEGT.

The J gene is TRBJ2-2, the V gene TRBV6-5; a possible D gene is TRBD1 (5 bases). The germline gives CDR1 MNHEY, CDR2 SVGAGI. Trimming took 6 bases from V and 1 from J, leaving 9 bases between them. The CDR3 extends over 14 amino acids. Written as DNA, the CDR3 is TGTGCCAGCAGGGACACCCTGAACACCGGGGAGCTGTTTTTT. It translates to CASRDTLNTGELFF.